This is a list of T cell receptor beta chains from one sample in a study of blood T cell repertoires in COVID-19. TCRdb's copy holds only in-frame clones and misses some; the assay was immunoSEQ multiplex PCR. Among some 150,000 clones listed, around 82% were seen once. Sequenced input: peripheral blood. Receptors originate from a man aged 55 to 69 with COVID-19, enrolled during active disease. CDR3s include the opening cysteine and the closing phenylalanine or tryptophan. Fields, in order: CDR3 protein, CDR3 DNA, clone size, V gene, J gene, D gene. The D gene is left open where the match is weak. Clone size is shown for a subset of rows, as once, few, many or a class of expanded clone.

CASSKGSGNWKTDTQYF,TGTGCCAGCAGCAAAGGTTCGGGTAACTGGAAGACAGATACGCAGTATTTT,NA,TRBV21-1,TRBJ2-3,NA
CASRLGPDRGKNNSPLHF,TGTGCCAGCAGATTAGGGCCGGACAGGGGGAAGAATAATTCACCCCTCCACTTT,NA,TRBV7-9,TRBJ1-6,TRBD1
CASSLDGGAIRAFF,TGTGCCAGCAGCTTAGACGGTGGAGCAATTCGAGCTTTCTTT,NA,TRBV7-2,TRBJ1-1,NA
CATSDTGASYGYTF,TGTGCCACCAGTGATACAGGGGCTTCGTATGGCTACACCTTC,few,TRBV24-1,TRBJ1-2,TRBD1
CATSLPGVGTDTQYF,TGTGCCACTTCACTCCCGGGGGTGGGCACAGATACGCAGTATTTT,NA,TRBV6-5,TRBJ2-3,NA
CASSPGQGHNSPLHF,TGTGCCAGCTCTCCTGGACAGGGCCATAATTCACCCCTCCACTTT,NA,TRBV18,TRBJ1-6,TRBD1
CASSLGRTGEKLFF,TGCGCCAGCAGCTTGGGGCGGACTGGTGAAAAACTGTTTTTT,NA,TRBV5-1,TRBJ1-4,NA
CASSLQAGFLPDTQYF,TGTGCCAGCAGCTTACAGGCGGGGTTTCTACCAGATACGCAGTATTTT,NA,TRBV7-2,TRBJ2-3,NA
CASSEDTEAFF,TGTGCCAGCAGTGAGGACACTGAAGCTTTCTTT,NA,TRBV28,TRBJ1-1,NA
CASSRGNQETQYF,TGCGCCAGCTCAAGAGGGAACCAAGAGACCCAGTACTTC,once,TRBV5-1,TRBJ2-5,NA
CASSSLWLAQPSNEQFF,TGTGCCAGCAGCTCCCTCTGGTTAGCGCAACCATCCAATGAGCAGTTCTTC,NA,TRBV5-6,TRBJ2-1,NA
CASSYSHLSGGISLNEQFF,TGTGCCAGCAGTTACTCACATCTTTCCGGGGGGATTTCTCTAAATGAGCAGTTCTTC,NA,TRBV6-2/TRBV6-3,TRBJ2-1,TRBD2
CASSLLGGKRPETQYF,TGTGCCAGCAGCCTTCTTGGAGGAAAGCGCCCAGAGACCCAGTACTTC,NA,TRBV3-1/TRBV3-2,TRBJ2-5,NA
CASSYLQGYYEQYF,TGTGCCAGCAGTTATTTACAGGGCTACTACGAGCAGTACTTC,NA,TRBV28,TRBJ2-7,NA
CASSLTAPYGYTF,TGTGCCAGCAGCTTAACAGCTCCCTATGGCTACACCTTC,NA,TRBV7-2,TRBJ1-2,NA
CASSLLTATTLTSF,TGTGCCAGCAGTTTATTGACAGCTACTACCCTTACCTCCTTC,NA,TRBV28,TRBJ1-2,NA
CASSPRLGTPNEKLFF,TGTGCCAGCAGCCCGCGACTGGGGACACCGAATGAAAAACTGTTTTTT,NA,TRBV7-9,TRBJ1-4,NA
CASTQGYYGYTF,TGTGCCAGTACTCAGGGATACTATGGCTACACCTTC,NA,TRBV19,TRBJ1-2,NA
CASRNYGQGDRETQYF,TGTGCCAGTAGAAATTATGGACAGGGGGATAGAGAGACCCAGTACTTC,NA,TRBV19,TRBJ2-5,TRBD1
CASSQDSRGGNYGYTF,TGCGCCAGCAGCCAAGATTCCAGGGGCGGTAACTATGGCTACACCTTC,NA,TRBV4-3,TRBJ1-2,NA
CASSIGGLTVDEQFF,TGTGCCAGTAGTATCGGGGGGCTGACTGTGGATGAGCAGTTCTTC,NA,TRBV19,TRBJ2-1,NA
CASSEGKTTQGGYTF,TGTGCCAGCAGTGAAGGGAAAACAACACAGGGTGGCTACACCTTC,NA,TRBV2,TRBJ1-2,NA
CASSIVGGGGYTF,TGTGCCAGTAGTATTGTGGGTGGAGGAGGCTACACCTTC,NA,TRBV19,TRBJ1-2,NA
CASSSPQAPYEQYF,TGTGCCAGCAGCTCCCCGCAGGCTCCCTACGAGCAGTACTTC,NA,TRBV9,TRBJ2-7,NA
CASRQASTDTQYF,TGTGCCAGCCGACAGGCTAGCACAGATACGCAGTATTTT,NA,TRBV3-1/TRBV3-2,TRBJ2-3,NA
CASSPQDSRNTEAFF,TGTGCCAGCTCACCCCAGGACAGCCGGAACACTGAAGCTTTCTTT,NA,TRBV18,TRBJ1-1,NA